These 23 T cell receptor beta chains were all obtained from the same sample, sequenced in a study of blood T cell repertoires in COVID-19. Here immunoSEQ multiplex PCR was the method, and the copy in TCRdb shows in-frame clones only, minus some. Of 140,000 or so clones in the sample, about 80% were seen once. The sequenced sample consisted of peripheral blood. These receptors were collected from a human donor in a cohort sampled during active COVID-19.

The chain carries TRBV10-2 and TRBJ1-4; D may be TRBD1 (6 bases). CDR1 and CDR2 (germline): WSHSY, SAAADI. The CDR3 runs 13 residues. Trimming took 6 bases from V and 6 from J, leaving 11 bases between them. The DNA of the CDR3 is TGCGCCAGCAGACAATACAGGGATGAAAAACTGTTTTTT. Translating it yields CASRQYRDEKLFF.

This clone was seen only once. The V and J genes are TRBV29-1 and TRBJ1-1; D remains ambiguous. V lost 5 bases, J lost 0 bases, and 10 bases lay in between. Looked up from germline, CDR1 is SQVTM and CDR2 is ANQGSEA. The CDR3 is 13 amino acids. The CDR3 is CSVQGSMNTEAFF. In DNA form, the CDR3 reads TGCAGCGTTCAAGGGAGCATGAACACTGAAGCTTTCTTT.

V is TRBV30 and J is TRBJ2-3; 12 bases fit TRBD1. The V gene end was trimmed by 5 bases and the J gene end by 2 bases; junction bases not matched to a gene: 2. The CDR3 is 14 amino acids. CDR1 is GTSNPN, CDR2 SVGIG, per germline (reference sequence). The CDR3 region is CAWRDRGHTDTQYF. CDR3 bases: TGTGCCTGGCGGGACAGGGGGCACACAGATACGCAGTATTTT.

The chain has TRBV15 and TRBJ2-7; weak D call: TRBD1 (5 bases). The CDR3 is 11 residues long. Germline V gene lookup returns CDR1 LNHNV and CDR2 YYDKDF (reference sequence). V lost 7 bases and J lost 6, with 10 bases in between. CDR3 residues: CATTRGLEQYV. DNA of the CDR3: TGTGCCACCACTAGGGGCCTCGAGCAGTACGTC.

The V gene is TRBV6-5, the J gene TRBJ1-5; possibly TRBD1 for D (5 bases). Trimming took off 7 bases at V and 3 bases at J, with 10 bases between the two ends. The CDR3 extends over 13 amino acids. The germline CDR1 and CDR2 sequences are MNHEY and SVGAGI. The CDR3 nucleotides are TGTGCCAGCACGACAGAACCCAATCAGCCCCAGCATTTT. Translating it yields CASTTEPNQPQHF.

V and J are TRBV19 and TRBJ2-6; D may be TRBD1 (6 bases). The length of the CDR3 is 17 residues. Trimming took off 8 bases at V and 6 bases at J, with 23 bases between the two ends. CDR1 is LNHDA, CDR2 SQIVND, per germline (reference sequence). CDR3 coding DNA: TGTGCCAGTCGGCAGGGGTTGGGCTTGGTGGAGGCCAACGTCCTGACTTTC. Protein sequence: CASRQGLGLVEANVLTF.

V and J are TRBV10-3 and TRBJ2-7; 10 bases align to TRBD1. Germline trimming cut 2 bases from V and 5 bases from J; bases unmatched to any gene: 6. The CDR3 runs to 15 residues. In germline, CDR1 is ENHRY, CDR2 SYGVKD. The CDR3 region has the DNA TGTGCCATCAGTGAGCCGGGACAGGGGATGAACGAGCAGTACTTC. Translation: CAISEPGQGMNEQYF.

The genes are TRBV24-1 and TRBJ1-1; a weak D match, TRBD1 (5 bases). In germline, CDR1 is KGHDR, CDR2 SFDVKD. V shed 3 bases and J shed 1 base, with 11 bases lying between them. The CDR3 sequence is 15 residues long. The CDR3 DNA reads TGTGCCACCAGTGATGTGGAGGGGAAGAACACTGAAGCTTTCTTT. Amino acids: CATSDVEGKNTEAFF.

This clone was recorded a few times. The chain uses TRBV5-1 and TRBJ2-5, with 8 bases that match TRBD1. V lost 5 bases, J lost 5 bases, and 5 bases stayed unmatched. CDR3 length: 13 residues. CDR1 is SGHRS, CDR2 YFSETQ, per germline. The CDR3 DNA is TGCGCCAGCAGGATGACAGGGGAGGAGACCCAGTACTTC. It specifies CASRMTGEETQYF.

The chain has TRBV6-4 and TRBJ2-1; 11 bases are shared with TRBD2. Germline values: CDR1 MRHNA, CDR2 SNTAGT. This CDR3 is 15 amino acids long. V dropped 5 bases and J dropped 4; count of bases not matched to a gene: 4. This chain's CDR3 is CASSTGTSGYNEQFF. The CDR3 coding sequence is TGTGCCAGCAGTACCGGGACTAGCGGTTACAATGAGCAGTTCTTC.

The gene calls are TRBV3-1 (or the pseudogene TRBV3-2) and TRBJ2-5, with TRBD2 as a possible D gene (5 bases). V was cut by 4 bases and J by 1 base, with 13 bases left in between. This CDR3 comprises 15 residues. Germline V lookup: CDR1 LGHDT, CDR2 YNNKEL (reference sequence). CDR3 sequence: CASSPRVGAQETQYF. The CDR3 DNA reads as TGTGCCAGCAGCCCCCGAGTGGGAGCCCAAGAGACCCAGTACTTC.

This clone was seen a single time. The chain combines TRBV7-3 with TRBJ2-2; D remains unclear. Germline values: CDR1 SGHTA, CDR2 FQGTGA. The CDR3 runs to 16 residues. The ends were cut back, 1 base at V and 0 bases at J, with 9 bases in the middle. The CDR3 here is CASSLMAVANTGELFF. The CDR3 bases are TGTGCCAGCAGCTTAATGGCAGTCGCGAACACCGGGGAGCTGTTTTTT. Full variable domain (outside the CDR3, taken from reference TRBV7-3 and TRBJ2-2): GAGVSQTPSNKVTEKGKYVELRCDPISGHTALYWYRQSLGQGPEFLIYFQGTGAADDSGLPNDRFFAVRPEGSVSTLKIQRTERGDSAVYLCASSLMAVANTGELFFGEGSRLTVL.

The V gene is TRBV5-1, the J gene TRBJ2-3; 11 positions match TRBD1. The CDR3 length is 19 residues. Germline V gene data show CDR1 as SGHRS and CDR2 as YFSETQ. The V segment lost 4 bases and the J segment 4 bases; nucleotides outside the gene matches: 17. The CDR3 bases are TGCGCCAGCAGCCCCCAGGGGACAGGGGGGCTTATAGGGGCAGATACGCAGTATTTT. This sequence encodes CASSPQGTGGLIGADTQYF.

This clone was observed once. The chain uses TRBV9 and TRBJ1-1; D remains unclear. The CDR3 length is 13 residues. The V gene's germline CDR1 is SGDLS and CDR2 YYNGEE. V dropped 4 bases and J dropped 4 bases, with 11 bases sitting between them. The DNA for the CDR3 is TGTGCCAGCAGCTACGGGGATGGCACTGAAGCTTTCTTT. This sequence encodes CASSYGDGTEAFF.

The chain employs TRBV27 and TRBJ2-3; D possibly corresponds to TRBD2 (6 bases). CDR3 length: 17 residues. Germline loops: CDR1 MNHEY, CDR2 SMNVEV (reference sequence). Trimming left V 4 bases short and J 0 bases short, with 17 bases between. The DNA for the CDR3 is TGTGCCAGCAGTTCCCTGGTAGCGGCCCCTAGCACAGATACGCAGTATTTT. This gives the protein CASSSLVAAPSTDTQYF.

V and J are TRBV2 and TRBJ2-7; D ambiguous. Germline loops: CDR1 SNHLY, CDR2 FYNNEI. V was pared by 6 bases and J by 2 bases, with 11 bases between. This CDR3 comprises 13 residues. CDR3 loop: CASRLRLPYEQYV. The CDR3, as DNA: TGTGCCAGCAGACTCCGACTGCCCTACGAGCAGTACGTC.

This sequence joins TRBV5-8 and TRBJ1-2; 8 bases are a match to TRBD1. Germline V gene lookup returns CDR1 SGHTS and CDR2 YDEGEE. CDR3 length equals 16 residues. After removal of 4 bases from V and 2 bases from J, the junction contained 10 bases not matched to a gene. The CDR3: CASSRLMGQANYGYTF. Written as DNA, the CDR3 is TGTGCCAGCAGCCGCCTGATGGGACAGGCGAACTATGGCTACACCTTC. The variable domain in full, completed from reference TRBV5-8 and TRBJ1-2, reads EAGVTQSPTHLIKTRGQQATLRCSPISGHTSVYWYQQALGLGLQFLLWYDEGEERNRGNFPPRFSGRQFPNYSSELNVNALELEDSALYLCASSRLMGQANYGYTFGSGTRLTVV.

The J gene is TRBJ1-2, the V gene TRBV30; D may be TRBD1 (5 bases). CDR1 GTSNPN and CDR2 SVGIG come from the germline V gene (reference sequence). This CDR3 has 14 residues. V gave up 4 bases and J gave up 4 bases, with 16 bases separating them. Here the CDR3 reads CAWKEAGGSYGYTF. The DNA for the CDR3 is TGTGCCTGGAAAGAGGCCGGGGGGAGCTATGGCTACACCTTC. Variable domain in full (rest from reference TRBV30 and TRBJ1-2): SQTIHQWPATLVQPVGSPLSLECTVEGTSNPNLYWYRQAAGRGLQLLFYSVGIGQISSEVPQNLSASRPQDRQFILSSKKLLLSDSGFYLCAWKEAGGSYGYTFGSGTRLTVV.

The rearrangement links TRBV14 to TRBJ2-1, with a weak D call TRBD2 (6 bases). The V and J ends lost 0 bases and 6 bases respectively, with 18 bases between them. Germline V gene lookup returns CDR1 SGHDN and CDR2 FVKESK. The CDR3 loop spans 17 amino acids. As DNA, the CDR3 is TGTGCCAGCAGCCAAGACTCCCTTCTACTAGCTGGCAATGAGCAGTTCTTC. This gives the protein CASSQDSLLLAGNEQFF.

This chain links TRBV5-1 with TRBJ1-1; 7 bases agree with TRBD1. This CDR3 contains 16 residues. Looked up from germline, CDR1 is SGHRS and CDR2 is YFSETQ. After removal of 2 bases from V and 6 bases from J, the junction contained 13 bases not matched to a gene. The CDR3 region is CASSFTGAPENSEAFF. CDR3 DNA sequence: TGCGCCAGCAGCTTCACAGGGGCCCCCGAAAATTCTGAAGCTTTCTTT.

This chain joins TRBV30 and TRBJ1-1, with 8 positions matching TRBD1. Looked up from germline, CDR1 is GTSNPN and CDR2 is SVGIG (reference sequence). V shed 4 bases, J shed 6 bases, and the junction held 4 bases outside the gene matches. This CDR3 comprises 12 residues. Written as DNA, the CDR3 is TGTGCCTGGAACAGGGGGTCGGCTGAAGCTTTCTTT. It encodes CAWNRGSAEAFF.

CDR3 nucleotides: TGTGCCAGCAGCTTATTAGGGGGCGAGACCCAGTACTTC. Amino acid sequence: CASSLLGGETQYF. The chain combines TRBV7-9 with TRBJ2-5, with 7 nucleotides matching TRBD1. Losses at the gene ends were 2 bases for V and 5 bases for J; bases not matched to a gene: 2. There are 13 residues in the CDR3. Germline CDR1 and CDR2: SEHNR and FQNEAQ (reference sequence).

The rearrangement uses TRBV25-1 and TRBJ1-5, with D unresolved. V lost 6 bases and J lost 6, with 15 bases in between. CDR1 is MGHDK and CDR2 is SYGVNS in the germline V gene. The CDR3 sequence is 14 residues long. CDR3 bases: TGTGCCAGCAGCGGGAATTTGGAGGGTCAGCCCCAGCATTTT. Translation: CASSGNLEGQPQHF.